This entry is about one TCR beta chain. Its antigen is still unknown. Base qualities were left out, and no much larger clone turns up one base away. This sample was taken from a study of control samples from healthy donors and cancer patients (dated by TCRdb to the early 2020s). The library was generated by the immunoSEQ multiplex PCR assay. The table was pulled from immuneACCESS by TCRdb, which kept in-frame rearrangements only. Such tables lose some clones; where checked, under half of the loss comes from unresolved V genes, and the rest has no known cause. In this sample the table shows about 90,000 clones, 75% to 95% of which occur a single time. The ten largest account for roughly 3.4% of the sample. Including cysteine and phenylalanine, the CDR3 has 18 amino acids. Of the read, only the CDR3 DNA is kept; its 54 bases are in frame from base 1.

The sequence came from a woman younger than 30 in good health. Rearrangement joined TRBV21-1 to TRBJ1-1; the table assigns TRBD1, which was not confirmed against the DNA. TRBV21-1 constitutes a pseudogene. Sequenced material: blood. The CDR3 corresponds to CASSRPASNSTLNTEAFF. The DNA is TGTGCCAGCAGCAGACCGGCCTCAAACTCGACACTGAACACTGAAGCTTTCTTT.